Following are 4 T cell receptor beta chains from one sample sequenced in a study of metastatic and nonmetastatic thyroid tumors. TCRdb reanalyzed the PCR reads with MiXCR. The data hold fewer than 40,000 clones, with under 20% observed a single time. All patients reached thyroid surgery having received no treatment beforehand. The sample was tumor tissue. These receptors all stem from a female donor with papillary thyroid cancer or a benign thyroid nodule (not recorded which). Some clones in this sample may be carry-over from other donors' samples.

In this sample, this clone turned up many times. This chain uses TRBV10-3 with TRBJ1-1; D is perhaps TRBD1 (5 bases). The CDR3 runs 15 residues. Germline values: CDR1 ENHRY, CDR2 SYGVKD. V lost 0 bases, J lost 4 bases, and 12 bases lay in between. DNA of the CDR3: TGTGCCATCAGTGAGTCTCGGGGGAGAGGCACTGAAGCTTTCTTT. This gives the protein CAISESRGRGTEAFF.

J is TRBJ1-1 and V is TRBV5-1; possibly TRBD1 for D (6 bases). From germline, CDR1 is SGHRS and CDR2 YFSETQ. V lost 1 base and J 7 bases, leaving 14 bases between the germline ends. This CDR3 spans 14 amino acids. CDR3 DNA: TGCGCCAGCAGCTTGTATCCCCAGGGGCATGAAGCTTTCTTT. Amino acid sequence: CASSLYPQGHEAFF.

This clone was detected once. As the CDR3 is not closed by the conserved phenylalanine or tryptophan, this likely results from a read error. The chain is built from TRBV27 and TRBJ2-4; TRBD1 matches 8 bases. Germline values: CDR1 MNHEY, CDR2 SMNVEV (reference sequence). This CDR3 region has 20 residues. The trim removed 3 bases at V and 0 bases at J, leaving 16 bases unmatched. In DNA form, the CDR3 reads TGTGCCAGCAGTTTTCGGGCCCGGGACAGGAATGCTCTAGCCAAAAACATTCAGTACCTC. It translates to CASSFRARDRNALAKNIQYL.

In regard to this clone: A read error may explain this, as a much larger clone is one base away. The chain carries TRBV20-1 and TRBJ2-3; D is uncertain. V lost 5 bases, J lost 1 base, and 16 bases lay in between. CDR3 length equals 15 residues. The germline CDR1 and CDR2 sequences are DFQATT and SNEGSKA (reference sequence). CDR3 coding DNA: TGCAGTGCTCACAACACCCCCCCGTGCACAGATACGCAGTATTTT. Encoded protein: CSAHNTPPCTDTQYF.